A single sample is the source of the 2 T cell receptor beta chains below, sequenced in a study of T-cell memory formation after mild COVID-19. MiXCR, applied by TCRdb to the 5' RACE reads, yields one record per CDR3 protein. The data show hundreds of thousands of distinct CDR3 sequences, roughly 20% seen once. Sequencing was done on a sample of PBMCs or a T cell subset sorted from them (not recorded which). These receptors were collected from an adult woman who had mild COVID-19 (a few samples of this study predate the infection). Cell type and time point are not known.

The chain couples TRBV10-3 to TRBJ2-3, with D perhaps being TRBD1 or TRBD2 (6 bases each). The CDR3 runs to 11 residues. CDR1 is ENHRY and CDR2 is SYGVKD in the germline V gene. The V end was cut by 7 bases, the J end by 5 bases, with 7 bases between. The CDR3, as DNA: TGTGCCATCAAGGGGGGAGATACGCAGTATTTT. Protein sequence: CAIKGGDTQYF.

The rearrangement joins TRBV9 to TRBJ2-7; unclear D gene. The germline CDR1 and CDR2 sequences are SGDLS and YYNGEE. The V end was cut by 0 bases, the J end by 3 bases, with 7 bases between. There are 13 residues in the CDR3. The CDR3 DNA sequence: TGTGCCAGCAGCGTAGACCGCGACTACGAGCAGTACTTC. This encodes CASSVDRDYEQYF.